This T cell receptor (beta chain) was profiled in a study of OX40 agonist ivuxolimab in advanced cancers. This CDR3 region has 13 residues. Trimming removed 5 bases at V and 0 bases at J, with 5 bases between. Germline CDR1 MDHEN, CDR2 SYDVKM. Clones were sequenced by immunoSEQ multiplex PCR, and TCRdb holds only the in-frame ones, with some missing. The sample holds 55,000 to 80,000 clones, approximately 90% seen once. The chain is built from TRBV28 and TRBJ1-5; D unresolved. This specimen was CD4+ or CD8+ T cells sorted from blood, taken in a trial of the OX40 agonist ivuxolimab. The TCR was taken from an adult with an advanced solid tumor such as melanoma, head and neck, liver or kidney cancer. This chain's CDR3 is CASSPVSNQPQHF. In DNA, the CDR3 is TGTGCCAGCAGTCCGGTTAGCAATCAGCCCCAGCATTTT.